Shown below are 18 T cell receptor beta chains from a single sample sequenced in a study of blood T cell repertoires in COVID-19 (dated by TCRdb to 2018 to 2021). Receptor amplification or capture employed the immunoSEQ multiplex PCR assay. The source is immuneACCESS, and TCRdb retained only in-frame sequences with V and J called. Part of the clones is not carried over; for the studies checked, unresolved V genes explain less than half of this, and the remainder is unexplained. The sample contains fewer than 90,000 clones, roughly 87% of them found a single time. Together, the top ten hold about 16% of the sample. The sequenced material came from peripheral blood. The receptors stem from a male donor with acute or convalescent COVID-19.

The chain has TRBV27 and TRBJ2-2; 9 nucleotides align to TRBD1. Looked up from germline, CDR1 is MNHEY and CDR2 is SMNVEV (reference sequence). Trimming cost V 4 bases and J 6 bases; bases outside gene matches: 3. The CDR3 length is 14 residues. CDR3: CASSWGQGPGELFF. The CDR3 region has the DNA TGTGCCAGCAGTTGGGGACAGGGACCCGGGGAGCTGTTTTTT.

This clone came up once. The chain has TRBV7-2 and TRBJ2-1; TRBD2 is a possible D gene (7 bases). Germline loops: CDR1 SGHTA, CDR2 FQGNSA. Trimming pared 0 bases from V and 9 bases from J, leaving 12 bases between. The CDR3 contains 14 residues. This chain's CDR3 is CASSLAGGPSEQFF. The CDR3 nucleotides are TGTGCCAGCAGCTTAGCGGGGGGGCCTAGTGAGCAGTTCTTC.

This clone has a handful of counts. The CDR3 DNA reads as TGTGCCAGCTGCCGGGACAGGGGTGCTGAAGCTTTCTTT. Protein sequence: CASCRDRGAEAFF. The J gene is TRBJ1-1, the V gene TRBV2; 10 bases fit TRBD1. This CDR3 comprises 13 residues. Germline V gives CDR1 SNHLY, CDR2 FYNNEI. J gave up 6 bases and V 8 bases, and 6 bases lay outside the gene matches.

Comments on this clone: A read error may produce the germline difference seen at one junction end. CDR3 in DNA: TGCGCCCGCAGCTTGGGGGGGGGCCCGCCAGATACGCAGTATTTT. It is translated as CARSLGGGPPDTQYF. This chain links TRBV5-1 with TRBJ2-3; tentatively, D is TRBD2 (7 bases). Germline V gene data show CDR1 as SGHRS and CDR2 as YFSETQ. The CDR3 loop spans 15 amino acids.

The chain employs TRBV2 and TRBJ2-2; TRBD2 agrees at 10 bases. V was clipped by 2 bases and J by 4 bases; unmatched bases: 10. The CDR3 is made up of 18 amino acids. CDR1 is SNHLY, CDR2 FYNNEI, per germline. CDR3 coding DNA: TGTGCCAGCAGTGAATGGAGGTGGCTAGCGGGGGCCACCGGGGAGCTGTTTTTT. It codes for CASSEWRWLAGATGELFF.

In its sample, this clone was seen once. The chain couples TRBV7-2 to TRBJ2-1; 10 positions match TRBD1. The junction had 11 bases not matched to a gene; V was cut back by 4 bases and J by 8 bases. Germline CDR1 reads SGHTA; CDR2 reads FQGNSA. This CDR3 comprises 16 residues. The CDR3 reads CASSSARQGALYEQFF. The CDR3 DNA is TGTGCCAGCAGCTCCGCTCGACAGGGGGCGTTATATGAGCAGTTCTTC.

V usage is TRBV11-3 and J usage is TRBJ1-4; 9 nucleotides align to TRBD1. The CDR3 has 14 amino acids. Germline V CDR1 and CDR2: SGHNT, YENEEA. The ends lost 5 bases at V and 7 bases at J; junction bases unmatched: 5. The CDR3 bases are TGTGCCAGCAGCCCGGGACAGGGTGTTGAAAAACTGTTTTTT. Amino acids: CASSPGQGVEKLFF. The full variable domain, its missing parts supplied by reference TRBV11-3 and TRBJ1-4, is EAGVVQSPRYKIIEKKQPVAFWCNPISGHNTLYWYLQNLGQGPELLIRYENEEAVDDSQLPKDRFSAERLKGVDSTLKIQPAELGDSAVYLCASSPGQGVEKLFFGSGTQLSVL.

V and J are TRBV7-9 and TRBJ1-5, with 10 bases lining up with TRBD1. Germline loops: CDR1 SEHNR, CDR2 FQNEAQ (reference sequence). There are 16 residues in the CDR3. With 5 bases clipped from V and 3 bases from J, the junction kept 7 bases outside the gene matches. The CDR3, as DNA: TGTGCCAGCAGCCCAGGGACAGGGGATCCCAATCAGCCCCAGCATTTT. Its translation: CASSPGTGDPNQPQHF. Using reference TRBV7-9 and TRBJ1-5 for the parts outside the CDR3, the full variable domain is DTGVSQNPRHKITKRGQNVTFRCDPISEHNRLYWYRQTLGQGPEFLTYFQNEAQLEKSRLLSDRFSAERPKGSFSTLEIQRTEQGDSAMYLCASSPGTGDPNQPQHFGDGTRLSIL.

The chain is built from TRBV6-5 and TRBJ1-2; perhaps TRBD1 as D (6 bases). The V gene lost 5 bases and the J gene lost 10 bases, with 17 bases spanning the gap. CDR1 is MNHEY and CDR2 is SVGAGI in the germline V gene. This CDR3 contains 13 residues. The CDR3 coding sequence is TGTGCCAGCAGTAAACAGGGAGCAGTGACCTACACCTTC. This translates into CASSKQGAVTYTF.

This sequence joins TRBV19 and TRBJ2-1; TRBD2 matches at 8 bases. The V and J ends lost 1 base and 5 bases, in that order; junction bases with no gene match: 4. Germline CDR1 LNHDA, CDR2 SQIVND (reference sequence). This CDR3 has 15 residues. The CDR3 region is CASSIGNSGDNEQFF. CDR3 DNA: TGTGCCAGTAGTATAGGGAATAGCGGGGACAATGAGCAGTTCTTC.

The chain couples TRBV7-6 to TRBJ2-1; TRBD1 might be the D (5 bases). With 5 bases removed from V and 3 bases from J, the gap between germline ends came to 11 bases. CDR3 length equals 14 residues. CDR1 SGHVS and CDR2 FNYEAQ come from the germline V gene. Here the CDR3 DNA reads TGTGCCAGCAGCCTCAGGACAAACTACAATGAGCAGTTCTTC. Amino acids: CASSLRTNYNEQFF.

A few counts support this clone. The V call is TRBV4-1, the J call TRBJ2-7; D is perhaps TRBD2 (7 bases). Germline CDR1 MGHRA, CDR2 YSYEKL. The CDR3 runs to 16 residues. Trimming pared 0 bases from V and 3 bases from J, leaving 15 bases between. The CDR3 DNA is TGCGCCAGCAGCCAAGAAGGGGGGGCACGCAGCTACGAGCAGTACTTC. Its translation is CASSQEGGARSYEQYF.

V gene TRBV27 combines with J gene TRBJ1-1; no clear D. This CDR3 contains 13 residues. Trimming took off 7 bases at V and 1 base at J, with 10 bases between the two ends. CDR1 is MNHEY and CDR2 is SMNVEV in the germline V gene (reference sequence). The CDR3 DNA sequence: TGTGCCAGCACCTCGGGGTGGAACACTGAAGCTTTCTTT. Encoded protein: CASTSGWNTEAFF.

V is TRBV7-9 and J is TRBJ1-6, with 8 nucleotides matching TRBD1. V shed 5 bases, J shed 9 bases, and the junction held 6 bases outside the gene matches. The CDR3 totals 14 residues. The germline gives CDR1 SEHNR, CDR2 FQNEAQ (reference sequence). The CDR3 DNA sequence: TGTGCCAGCAGCCCACAGGGGGAAGGTTCACCCCTCCACTTT. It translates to CASSPQGEGSPLHF.

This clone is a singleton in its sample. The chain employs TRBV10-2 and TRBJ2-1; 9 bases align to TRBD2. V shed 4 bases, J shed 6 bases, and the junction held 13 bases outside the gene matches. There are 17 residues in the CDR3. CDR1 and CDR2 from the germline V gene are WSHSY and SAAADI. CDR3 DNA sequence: TGCGCCAGCAGTGGGAGGGGGCGGGGGGGCCTTGGCAATGAGCAGTTCTTC. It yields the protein CASSGRGRGGLGNEQFF.

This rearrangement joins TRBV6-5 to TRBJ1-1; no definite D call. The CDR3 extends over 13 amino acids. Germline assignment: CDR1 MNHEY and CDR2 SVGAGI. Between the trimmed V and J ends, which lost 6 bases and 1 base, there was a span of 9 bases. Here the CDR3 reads CASRPYRNTEAFF. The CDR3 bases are TGTGCCAGCAGGCCTTACAGGAACACTGAAGCTTTCTTT.

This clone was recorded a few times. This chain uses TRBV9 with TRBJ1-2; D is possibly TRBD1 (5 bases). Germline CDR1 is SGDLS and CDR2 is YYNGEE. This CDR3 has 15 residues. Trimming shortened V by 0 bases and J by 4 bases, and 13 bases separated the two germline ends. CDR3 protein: CASSVGQSLGYGYTF. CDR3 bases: TGTGCCAGCAGCGTAGGACAGAGTCTTGGCTATGGCTACACCTTC. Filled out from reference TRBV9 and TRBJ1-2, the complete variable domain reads DSGVTQTPKHLITATGQRVTLRCSPRSGDLSVYWYQQSLDQGLQFLIQYYNGEERAKGNILERFSAQQFPDLHSELNLSSLELGDSALYFCASSVGQSLGYGYTFGSGTRLTVV.

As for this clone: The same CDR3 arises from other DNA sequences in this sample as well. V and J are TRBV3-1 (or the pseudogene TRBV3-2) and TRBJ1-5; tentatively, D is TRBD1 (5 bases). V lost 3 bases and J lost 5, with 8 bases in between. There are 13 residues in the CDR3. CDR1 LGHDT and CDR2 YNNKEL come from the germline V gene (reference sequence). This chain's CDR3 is CASSQGGDQPQHF. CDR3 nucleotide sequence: TGTGCCAGCAGCCAGGGAGGGGATCAGCCCCAGCATTTT.